Each of the 11 T cell receptor beta chains below was sequenced from the same sample in a study of T cells after posttransplantation cyclophosphamide. Sequenced by immunoSEQ multiplex PCR; TCRdb stores in-frame clones only, minus some. The record shows roughly 41,000 clones for this sample, with no singletons present. What was sequenced was PBMCs. All receptors come from a man aged 25-45 years in good health and a related stem cell transplant donor.

Many counts were recorded for this clone. The gene calls are TRBV2 and TRBJ2-4; 7 nucleotides match TRBD2. The germline CDR1 and CDR2 sequences are SNHLY and FYNNEI. The CDR3 spans 15 residues. V dropped 0 bases and J dropped 7; count of bases not matched to a gene: 6. The CDR3 bases are TGTGCCAGCAGTGAAGCAGGACTAGGCAAGAACATTCAGTACTTC. Translation gives CASSEAGLGKNIQYF.

This clone appeared many times. The chain combines TRBV5-1 with TRBJ1-5; unclear D gene. CDR1 is SGHRS and CDR2 is YFSETQ in the germline V gene. CDR3 length equals 15 residues. The V end lost 1 base, the J end lost 0 bases, and 8 bases lay between the germline ends. In DNA form, the CDR3 reads TGCGCCAGCAGCTTGAATCGGGGTAGCAATCAGCCCCAGCATTTT. Residues: CASSLNRGSNQPQHF. The full variable domain, rest sourced from reference TRBV5-1 and TRBJ1-5, is KAGVTQTPRYLIKTRGQQVTLSCSPISGHRSVSWYQQTPGQGLQFLFEYFSETQRNKGNFPGRFSGRQFSNSRSEMNVSTLELGDSALYLCASSLNRGSNQPQHFGDGTRLSIL.

Many counts were recorded for this clone. This chain uses TRBV2 with TRBJ2-5, with 9 nucleotides matching TRBD2. The V gene's germline CDR1 is SNHLY and CDR2 FYNNEI. Trimming at V came to 8 bases and at J to 3 bases, leaving 10 bases not matched to a gene. This CDR3 contains 15 residues. Here the CDR3 reads CASSFTGTSKETQYF. DNA for the CDR3: TGTGCCAGCTCCTTTACCGGGACTAGCAAAGAGACCCAGTACTTC.

The sample holds many counts of this clone. This chain links TRBV2 with TRBJ1-3; 7 bases align to TRBD1. There are 15 residues in the CDR3. Trimming at V came to 6 bases and at J to 0 bases, leaving 5 bases not matched to a gene. CDR1 SNHLY and CDR2 FYNNEI come from the germline V gene. The CDR3 sequence: CASRRGTASGNTIYF. DNA for the CDR3: TGTGCCAGCAGGAGAGGGACAGCCTCTGGAAACACCATATATTTT.

This clone showed up many times. The rearrangement joins TRBV18 to TRBJ1-5, with TRBD1 matching 8 bases. Germline loops: CDR1 KGHSH, CDR2 LQKENI. Germline trimming cut 7 bases from V and 6 bases from J; bases unmatched to any gene: 5. The CDR3 has 13 amino acids. CDR3 sequence: CASCSGTGQPQHF. CDR3 coding DNA: TGTGCCAGCTGCTCCGGGACAGGTCAGCCCCAGCATTTT.

This clone was seen repeatedly, ten times or more. The chain combines TRBV24-1 with TRBJ2-1; D uncertain. This CDR3 spans 12 amino acids. Trimming pared 2 bases from V and 7 bases from J, leaving 5 bases between. Germline CDR1 is KGHDR and CDR2 is SFDVKD. The CDR3 DNA sequence: TGTGCCACCAGTGATTACTGGAATGAGCAGTTCTTC. This sequence encodes CATSDYWNEQFF.

This clone was seen many times. The rearrangement links TRBV15 to TRBJ1-1; D is undetermined. This CDR3 is built from 14 residues. V gave up 0 bases and J gave up 4 bases, with 9 bases separating them. Germline CDR1 and CDR2: LNHNV and YYDKDF (reference sequence). DNA of the CDR3: TGTGCCACCAGCAGAGATCCTAAAGTCACTGAAGCTTTCTTT. Its protein is CATSRDPKVTEAFF.

The chain combines TRBV18 with TRBJ2-7; no firm D call. This CDR3 is built from 13 residues. Germline V lookup: CDR1 KGHSH, CDR2 LQKENI. V was shortened by 2 bases and J by 4 bases, with 9 bases between the two germline ends. CDR3 bases: TGTGCCAGCTCACCAGGCCCTTTGTACGAGCAGTACTTC. Translation: CASSPGPLYEQYF. Filled out from reference TRBV18 and TRBJ2-7, the complete variable domain reads NAGVMQNPRHLVRRRGQEARLRCSPMKGHSHVYWYRQLPEEGLKFMVYLQKENIIDESGMPKERFSAEFPKEGPSILRIQQVVRGDSAAYFCASSPGPLYEQYFGPGTRLTVT.

This clone was observed at least ten times. The chain combines TRBV19 with TRBJ2-3; the match to TRBD2 covers 10 bases. Germline values: CDR1 LNHDA, CDR2 SQIVND (reference sequence). V was pared by 6 bases and J by 6 bases, with 6 bases of the junction left unmatched. The CDR3 covers 14 residues. CDR3 protein: CASRVGTSDDTQYF. The DNA for the CDR3 is TGTGCCAGTAGGGTGGGGACTAGCGATGATACGCAGTATTTT. The full variable domain, completed using reference TRBV19 and TRBJ2-3, is DGGITQSPKYLFRKEGQNVTLSCEQNLNHDAMYWYRQDPGQGLRLIYYSQIVNDFQKGDIAEGYSVSREKKESFPLTVTSAQKNPTAFYLCASRVGTSDDTQYFGPGTRLTVL.

In its sample, this clone was seen many times. The J gene is TRBJ2-7, the V gene TRBV6-1; TRBD1 might be the D (5 bases). Trimming pared 1 base from V and 2 bases from J, leaving 12 bases between. Germline CDR1 and CDR2: MNHNS and SASEGT. The CDR3 has 15 residues. In DNA, the CDR3 is TGTGCCAGCAGTGAAGTGGGGCAGGGCCCCTACGAGCAGTACTTC. This gives the protein CASSEVGQGPYEQYF.

The chain links TRBV7-3 to TRBJ1-2; 8 bases fit TRBD1. Per germline, CDR1 SGHTA and CDR2 FQGTGA. Unmatched junction bases numbered 3, after V lost 3 bases and J lost 3 bases. The CDR3 is made up of 14 amino acids. CDR3 sequence reads: CASSLTGVHYGYTF. CDR3 DNA: TGTGCCAGCAGCTTGACAGGGGTTCACTATGGCTACACCTTC.